The 7 T cell receptor beta chains in this list originate from one sample, sequenced in a study of response to subunit inactivated influenza vaccine. MiXCR was run by TCRdb on the RT-PCR reads, yielding one entry per CDR3 protein. The sample lists about 190,000 distinct CDR3 sequences, approximately 15% occurring once. The source material was CD8+ T cells sorted from PBMCs, sampled approximately 5 days after vaccination. The receptors derive from a man aged 45-60 years who received an inactivated influenza vaccine.

The gene calls are TRBV2 and TRBJ2-5, with 8 bases matching TRBD1. Trimming removed 1 base from V and 2 bases from J; junction bases left unmatched: 3. CDR3 length: 15 residues. Germline V gene data show CDR1 as SNHLY and CDR2 as FYNNEI. Written as DNA, the CDR3 is TGTGCCAGCAGTGAAGGAAGACAGGGGCAAGAGACCCAGTACTTC. This gives the protein CASSEGRQGQETQYF. Variable domain in full (rest from reference TRBV2 and TRBJ2-5): EPEVTQTPSHQVTQMGQEVILRCVPISNHLYFYWYRQILGQKVEFLVSFYNNEISEKSEIFDDQFSVERPDGSNFTLKIRSTKLEDSAMYFCASSEGRQGQETQYFGPGTRLLVL.

The V gene is TRBV12-3 or TRBV12-4, the J gene TRBJ2-3; TRBD1 aligns across 9 bases. With 6 bases clipped from V and 0 bases from J, the junction kept 7 bases outside the gene matches. The CDR3 has 16 amino acids. CDR3 coding DNA: TGTGCCAGCAGCCGAACACAGGGGGCTAGCACAGATACGCAGTATTTT. Translated: CASSRTQGASTDTQYF.

The rearrangement joins TRBV6-2 or TRBV6-3 to TRBJ1-2, with D perhaps matching TRBD1 (5 bases). The germline V gene encodes CDR1 MNHEY and CDR2 SVGEGT. This CDR3 has 13 residues. The V gene lost 7 bases and the J gene lost 0 bases, with 9 bases spanning the gap. CDR3 in DNA: TGTGCCAGCACGGTCAGGGCTAACTATGGCTACACCTTC. It translates to CASTVRANYGYTF.

In this sample, this clonotype turned up many times. V is TRBV11-1 and J is TRBJ2-2; the match to TRBD2 covers 13 bases. J gave up 4 bases and V 2 bases, and 10 bases lay outside the gene matches. The CDR3 contains 19 residues. CDR1 and CDR2 (germline): SGHAT, FQDESV (reference sequence). The CDR3 sequence: CASSLNGLAGDGRTGELFF. Here the CDR3 DNA reads TGTGCCAGCAGCTTAAACGGACTAGCGGGAGATGGGCGCACCGGGGAGCTGTTTTTT.

V and J are TRBV10-2 and TRBJ2-7, with D perhaps matching TRBD1 (5 bases). The CDR3 runs 12 residues. The V end was cut by 7 bases, the J end by 3 bases, with 10 bases between. Germline lookup yields CDR1 WSHSY and CDR2 SAAADI. The CDR3 spells CASTDSIYEQYF. CDR3 DNA sequence: TGCGCCAGCACTGACAGTATCTACGAGCAGTACTTC.

Many counts were recorded for this clonotype. J is TRBJ2-5 and V is TRBV12-3 or TRBV12-4; TRBD1 matches 8 bases. This CDR3 comprises 14 residues. J lost 1 base, V lost 5 bases, and 3 bases had no gene match. The CDR3 loop reads CASSVTGGQETQYF. The CDR3 nucleotides read TGTGCCAGCAGTGTTACAGGGGGCCAAGAGACCCAGTACTTC.

Only a few counts were recorded for this clonotype. V usage is TRBV4-3 and J usage is TRBJ1-5; the D is unclear. The CDR3 consists of 16 residues. Germline loops: CDR1 LGHNA, CDR2 YSLEER. V was shortened by 0 bases and J by 0 bases, with 9 bases between the two germline ends. The CDR3 DNA is TGCGCCAGCAGCCAAGATTGGGGAGATAGCAATCAGCCCCAGCATTTT. Its translation: CASSQDWGDSNQPQHF.